Listed below are T cell receptor beta chains from one sample, sequenced in a study of shared clonotypes between healthy human individuals. Libraries were prepared by immunoSEQ multiplex PCR; TCRdb keeps only in-frame clonotypes and omits some of them. The table lists millions of clones, 85% to 95% of them singletons. Input material: naive CD4+ T cells sorted from blood. The receptors originated from a man younger than 35 in good health. The CDR3 runs from the conserved cysteine through the conserved F or W. Each record gives: J gene, D gene, clone size, V gene, CDR3 protein, CDR3 DNA. D genes are given only for firm matches. Only some rows state a clone size, as once, few, many or a class for expanded clones.

TRBJ1-6 | NA | NA | TRBV5-6 | CASSLQGSSYNSPLHF | TGTGCCAGCAGCCTTCAGGGAAGCTCCTATAATTCACCCCTCCACTTT
TRBJ2-1 | NA | NA | TRBV4-2 | CASSQSDGYNEQFF | TGTGCCAGCAGCCAATCGGACGGTTACAATGAGCAGTTCTTC
TRBJ1-4 | NA | NA | TRBV5-4 | CASSKTIAVASNEKLFF | TGTGCCAGCAGCAAGACGATAGCGGTGGCAAGTAATGAAAAACTGTTTTTT
TRBJ2-5 | NA | NA | TRBV21-1 | CASSKYSGRALGTQYF | TGTGCCAGCAGCAAATATAGCGGGAGGGCGCTGGGGACCCAGTACTTC
TRBJ1-6 | TRBD1 | NA | TRBV5-1 | CASSPRTGADSPLHF | TGCGCCAGCAGCCCCCGGACAGGGGCGGACTCACCCCTCCACTTT
TRBJ2-4 | NA | NA | TRBV4-1 | CASSQGSGTAKNIQYF | TGCGCCAGCAGCCAAGGTTCCGGGACAGCCAAAAACATTCAGTACTTC
TRBJ2-5 | TRBD1 | NA | TRBV11-2 | CASRHPGQGSSTQYF | TGTGCCAGCAGGCATCCGGGACAGGGCTCATCGACCCAGTACTTC
TRBJ1-6 | TRBD1 | NA | TRBV2 | CASGDRPNSPLHF | TGTGCCAGCGGGGACAGGCCGAATTCACCCCTCCACTTT
TRBJ2-7 | NA | NA | TRBV11-2 | CASSFGQGSYEQYF | TGTGCCAGCAGCTTCGGGCAGGGCTCCTACGAGCAGTACTTC
TRBJ2-1 | TRBD2 | NA | TRBV11-3 | CASSLGEGTSGSNEQFF | TGTGCCAGCAGCTTAGGAGAAGGGACTAGCGGTTCCAATGAGCAGTTCTTC
TRBJ1-1 | NA | NA | TRBV6-6 | CASSYARHNTEAFF | TGTGCCAGCAGTTACGCCAGACATAACACTGAAGCTTTCTTT
TRBJ2-7 | NA | NA | TRBV28 | CASSSRLGLPSYEQYF | TGTGCCAGCAGCTCCCGTTTGGGACTGCCTTCCTACGAGCAGTACTTC
TRBJ2-6 | NA | NA | TRBV2 | CASSVSSSGANVLTF | TGTGCCAGCAGCGTTTCGAGCTCTGGGGCCAACGTCCTGACTTTC
TRBJ1-2 | NA | NA | TRBV25-1 | CASSRDGYTF | TGTGCCAGCAGTAGGGATGGCTACACCTTC
TRBJ2-1 | NA | NA | TRBV4-1 | CASSQEQRRSYNEQFF | TGCGCCAGCAGCCAAGAACAGCGGCGATCCTACAATGAGCAGTTCTTC
TRBJ1-6 | NA | few | TRBV11-2 | CASSLEAWGNSPLHF | TGTGCCAGCAGCTTGGAGGCTTGGGGTAATTCACCCCTCCACTTT
TRBJ2-5 | NA | NA | TRBV18 | CASSPIGGGETQYF | TGTGCCAGCTCACCAATAGGAGGGGGAGAGACCCAGTACTTC
TRBJ1-5 | TRBD1 | NA | TRBV30 | CAWSAGGNSNQPQHF | TGTGCCTGGAGTGCAGGGGGAAATAGCAATCAGCCCCAGCATTTT
TRBJ2-2 | NA | NA | TRBV7-9 | CASSLVLGTNTGELFF | TGTGCCAGCAGCTTAGTCCTAGGGACGAACACCGGGGAGCTGTTTTTT
TRBJ1-6 | NA | NA | TRBV15 | CATSHRRMGGSYNSPLHF | TGTGCCACCAGCCATCGGAGGATGGGTGGCTCCTATAATTCACCCCTCCACTTT
TRBJ2-7 | NA | NA | TRBV5-4 | CASSLDRNYEQYF | TGTGCCAGCAGCTTGGACAGAAACTACGAGCAGTACTTC
TRBJ2-7 | NA | NA | TRBV6-5 | CASSYSWLRGLDEQYF | TGTGCCAGCAGTTACTCGTGGTTGAGGGGTCTGGACGAGCAGTACTTC
TRBJ2-1 | TRBD2 | NA | TRBV18 | CASSPRREAYNEQFF | TGTGCCAGCTCACCACGACGGGAGGCCTACAATGAGCAGTTCTTC
TRBJ1-2 | NA | NA | TRBV7-6 | CASSLGTSSHYGYTF | TGTGCCAGCAGCTTAGGAACGTCGAGTCACTATGGCTACACCTTC
TRBJ1-2 | NA | NA | TRBV6-5 | CASSSGVTNYGYTF | TGTGCCAGCAGTTCAGGAGTGACTAACTATGGCTACACCTTC
TRBJ1-2 | NA | NA | TRBV6-5 | CASSRDRSSYGYTF | TGTGCCAGCAGTCGTGACAGGAGTAGCTATGGCTACACCTTC
TRBJ2-1 | TRBD1 | NA | TRBV6-1 | CASSGTGNGRFYNEQFF | TGTGCCAGCAGTGGGACAGGGAACGGGCGATTTTACAATGAGCAGTTCTTC
TRBJ1-2 | TRBD1 | NA | TRBV5-5 | CASSRDSNNYGYTF | TGTGCCAGCAGTAGGGACAGTAATAACTATGGCTACACCTTC
TRBJ1-1 | NA | NA | TRBV7-9 | CASSLALANTEAFF | TGTGCCAGCAGCTTAGCGTTGGCGAACACTGAAGCTTTCTTT
TRBJ2-5 | TRBD1 | NA | TRBV11-2 | CASSSGTGLLKTQYF | TGTGCCAGCAGCTCAGGGACAGGGTTGTTGAAGACCCAGTACTTC
TRBJ2-2 | NA | NA | TRBV11-3 | CASSEFQGTGELFF | TGTGCCAGCTCTGAATTCCAGGGGACCGGGGAGCTGTTTTTT
TRBJ1-1 | NA | NA | TRBV2 | CASSGTRARTEAFF | TGTGCCAGCAGTGGGACTAGGGCCCGGACTGAAGCTTTCTTT
TRBJ1-6 | NA | NA | TRBV18 | CASSPGTSFNSPLHF | TGTGCCAGCTCACCTGGGACATCTTTTAATTCACCCCTCCACTTT
TRBJ1-5 | NA | NA | TRBV6-1 | CASSELSQGGQPQHF | TGTGCCAGCAGTGAATTGAGTCAGGGAGGTCAGCCCCAGCATTTT
TRBJ1-1 | NA | NA | TRBV4-3 | CASSYSTVNTEAFF | TGCGCCAGCAGCTACTCGACAGTCAACACTGAAGCTTTCTTT
TRBJ2-1 | TRBD2 | once | TRBV19 | CASSIVAGDRNEQFF | TGTGCCAGTAGTATCGTAGCGGGAGATCGCAATGAGCAGTTCTTC
TRBJ1-3 | NA | once | TRBV29-1 | CSDGGTGLGNTIYF | TGCAGCGACGGAGGCACAGGGCTGGGAAACACCATATATTTT
TRBJ2-3 | TRBD1 | NA | TRBV5-1 | CASSLPGQAALGTDTQYF | TGCGCCAGCAGCCTCCCGGGACAGGCTGCCCTAGGCACAGATACGCAGTATTTT
TRBJ1-3 | NA | NA | TRBV5-1 | CASSLDGFSGNTIYF | TGCGCCAGCAGCTTGGATGGTTTCTCTGGAAACACCATATATTTT
TRBJ2-3 | NA | NA | TRBV30 | CAWSVYSTDTQYF | TGTGCCTGGAGTGTGTACAGCACAGATACGCAGTATTTT
TRBJ1-2 | NA | many | TRBV28 | CASRREGIHGYTF | TGTGCCAGCAGAAGGGAAGGGATCCATGGCTACACCTTC
TRBJ2-7 | NA | NA | TRBV4-1 | CASSQDRGRPEQYF | TGCGCCAGCAGCCAAGATCGTGGTCGCCCCGAGCAGTACTTC
TRBJ2-1 | TRBD2 | NA | TRBV2 | CASSERSGSSYNEQFF | TGTGCCAGCAGTGAACGTAGCGGGAGCTCCTACAATGAGCAGTTCTTC
TRBJ1-2 | TRBD1 | NA | TRBV6-5 | CASTSGQGSYGYTF | TGTGCCAGCACGTCAGGACAGGGTTCCTATGGCTACACCTTC
TRBJ2-1 | TRBD2 | NA | TRBV5-4 | CASSLTSGPYNEQFF | TGTGCCAGCAGCTTGACTAGCGGGCCGTACAATGAGCAGTTCTTC